This is a list of T cell receptor beta chains from one sample in a study of read filtering for tumor transcriptome and immune sequencing. TCRdb re-called the reads with MiXCR, one entry per CDR3 protein. This sample yields under 60,000 distinct CDR3 sequences, of which roughly 19% are seen a single time; about 16% belongs to the top ten. Sequenced: a population of CD138-negative cells sorted from bone marrow. The source of these receptors is a donor at least 40 years old with multiple myeloma. The CDR3 runs from the conserved cysteine through the conserved F or W. D genes are given only for firm matches. Only part of the rows carry a size: once, few, many, or a class if the clone is expanded.

>many|TRBJ2-1|-|TRBV7-2
CASSLDRDNEQFF
TGTGCCAGCAGCTTAGACAGGGACAATGAGCAGTTCTTC
>many|TRBJ1-2|TRBD1|TRBV29-1
CSVGGQLYGYTF
TGCAGCGTTGGGGGACAGTTATATGGCTACACCTTC
>-|TRBJ1-5|TRBD1|TRBV7-8
CASSLARTGFAGQPQHF
TGTGCCAGCAGCTTAGCGCGGACAGGGTTCGCCGGTCAGCCCCAGCATTTT
>many|TRBJ2-1|-|TRBV5-1
CASSGMTGTTGNEQFF
TGCGCCAGCAGCGGGATGACCGGGACAACTGGGAATGAGCAGTTCTTC
>few|TRBJ2-4|-|TRBV19
CASSIGRRGIQYF
TGTGCCAGTAGTATTGGTCGCCGGGGCATTCAGTACTTC
>many|TRBJ1-1|-|TRBV10-1
CASSRHRRGTEAFF
TGCGCCAGCAGTCGCCACCGTCGGGGCACTGAAGCTTTCTTT
>many|TRBJ2-5|-|TRBV11-2
CASSGWQRETQYF
TGTGCCAGCAGCGGCTGGCAGCGAGAGACCCAGTACTTC
>many|TRBJ1-6|TRBD1|TRBV7-2
CASSSNRGSPLHF
TGTGCCAGCAGCTCCAACAGGGGTTCACCCCTCCACTTT
>-|TRBJ2-5|-|TRBV13
CASSLVRGTQYF
TGTGCCAGCAGCTTAGTACGGGGGACCCAGTACTTC
>-|TRBJ2-5|-|TRBV29-1
CSVEGRTEETQNF
TGCAGCGTTGAAGGTCGGACCGAAGAGACCCAGAACTTC
>many|TRBJ2-7|TRBD2|TRBV13
CASSHREAGAYEQYF
TGTGCCAGCAGCCACCGCGAGGCGGGGGCCTACGAGCAGTACTTC
>many|TRBJ1-5|TRBD1|TRBV9
CASSDRQGAFNQPQHF
TGTGCCAGCAGCGACCGACAGGGGGCCTTCAATCAGCCCCAGCATTTT
>-|TRBJ2-4|-|TRBV4-2
CASSLESKNIQCF
TGTGCCAGCAGCCTAGAGAGCAAAAACATTCAGTGCTTC
>-|TRBJ1-5|-|TRBV2
CASSDHSVTQHF
TGTGCCAGCAGTGATCATTCCGTCACCCAGCATTTT
>many|TRBJ2-5|TRBD1|TRBV2
CASRGQVIQETQYF
TGTGCCAGCAGGGGACAGGTAATCCAAGAGACCCAGTACTTC
>-|TRBJ2-3|TRBD2|TRBV20-1
CSATRLAGDLRTDTQYF
TGCAGCGCCACCAGACTAGCGGGAGACCTTCGCACAGATACGCAGTATTTT
>many|TRBJ2-3|TRBD2|TRBV20-1
CSASPLAGVTSGGDTQYF
TGCAGTGCTAGCCCACTAGCGGGAGTTACGTCAGGGGGAGATACGCAGTATTTT
>few|TRBJ1-4|-|TRBV19
CASSLGIHNEKLFF
TGTGCCAGTAGTCTCGGGATCCATAATGAAAAACTGTTTTTT
>many|TRBJ1-1|-|TRBV5-6
CASSSSEGHGSTEAFF
TGTGCCAGCAGCTCCTCCGAGGGACACGGGAGTACTGAAGCTTTCTTT
>few|TRBJ1-2|-|TRBV3-1
CASSPGLGNGCTF
TGTGCCAGCAGCCCCGGTTTGGGTAATGGCTGCACCTTC
>many|TRBJ2-1|-|TRBV20-1
CSARASWANEQFF
TGCAGTGCTAGAGCGAGCTGGGCCAATGAGCAGTTCTTC
>many|TRBJ1-1|-|TRBV6-5
CASSRLGHGGNTEAFF
TGTGCCAGCAGCCGTCTGGGGCATGGGGGGAACACTGAAGCTTTCTTT
>many|TRBJ2-2|-|TRBV29-1
CSVEFWGANTGELFF
TGCAGCGTGGAGTTTTGGGGTGCGAACACCGGGGAGCTGTTTTTT
>many|TRBJ2-3|-|TRBV27
CASRLRGGDTQYF
TGTGCCAGCCGACTCAGGGGGGGAGATACGCAGTATTTT
>many|TRBJ2-1|-|TRBV7-9
CASSIRQGSSYNEQFF
TGTGCCAGCAGCATTCGACAAGGAAGCTCCTACAATGAGCAGTTCTTC
>many|TRBJ1-5|-|TRBV5-6
CASSLTPDRPNQPQHF
TGTGCCAGCAGCCTAACTCCCGACAGGCCCAATCAGCCCCAGCATTTT
>-|TRBJ1-5|-|TRBV19
CASSINSGEAKNQPQHF
TGTGCCAGTAGTATTAATTCAGGGGAAGCGAAGAATCAGCCCCAGCATTTT
>many|TRBJ1-1|-|TRBV14
CASSLARNTEAFF
TGTGCCAGCAGCCTTGCGCGGAACACTGAAGCTTTCTTT
>few|TRBJ2-1|-|TRBV14
CASSQERLVFNEQFF
TGTGCCAGCAGCCAGGAGAGACTAGTTTTCAATGAGCAGTTCTTC
>many|TRBJ2-1|TRBD1|TRBV7-9
CASSVAPGQGVSNSYNEQFF
TGTGCCAGCAGCGTAGCGCCGGGACAGGGGGTTTCCAACTCCTACAATGAGCAGTTCTTC
>many|TRBJ2-3|-|TRBV20-1
CSASPERNLRRADTQYF
TGCAGTGCTAGTCCCGAAAGAAACCTGCGGCGAGCAGATACGCAGTATTTT
>many|TRBJ2-2|-|TRBV10-2
CASRAPTSTGELFF
TGCGCCAGCAGGGCCCCCACTTCCACCGGGGAGCTGTTTTTT
>few|TRBJ2-5|TRBD2|TRBV7-3
CASGFGSSGTQYF
TGTGCCAGCGGCTTCGGGTCTAGCGGGACCCAGTACTTC
>many|TRBJ2-5|TRBD2|TRBV29-1
CSVDHGGGETQYF
TGCAGCGTTGATCATGGGGGGGGGGAGACCCAGTACTTC
>many|TRBJ1-1|-|TRBV5-1
CASSVQGGGTEAFF
TGCGCCAGCAGCGTCCAGGGAGGAGGCACTGAAGCTTTCTTT
>many|TRBJ2-1|-|TRBV4-1
CASSQDESDKSSYNEQFF
TGCGCCAGCAGCCAAGATGAATCGGACAAGAGCTCCTACAATGAGCAGTTCTTC
>-|TRBJ2-6|-|TRBV5-1
CASSPGLSGANVLTF
TGCGCCAGCAGCCCCGGACTTTCTGGGGCCAACGTCCTGACTTTC
>many|TRBJ2-3|-|TRBV5-1
CASSLNSHTDTQYF
TGCGCCAGCAGCTTGAACAGCCACACAGATACGCAGTATTTT
>many|TRBJ1-5|TRBD1|TRBV19
CASSRQGAIGNQPQHF
TGTGCCAGTAGTAGACAGGGGGCAATAGGCAATCAGCCCCAGCATTTT
>many|TRBJ1-5|-|TRBV12-5
CASGLLDRRNQPQHF
TGTGCTAGTGGTTTACTCGACAGGAGGAATCAGCCCCAGCATTTT
>many|TRBJ1-4|-|TRBV20-1
CSPLGGQDTATNEKLFF
TGCAGCCCACTCGGGGGGCAGGACACTGCAACTAATGAAAAACTGTTTTTT
>many|TRBJ2-7|-|TRBV6-6
CASTYDRDPGEQYF
TGTGCCAGCACCTACGACCGGGACCCGGGCGAGCAGTACTTC